The next 27 T cell receptor beta chains were all read from a single sample in a study of identical twins. MiXCR, run by TCRdb on the 5' RACE reads, gives a single entry per CDR3 protein. The table records about 250,000 distinct CDR3 sequences, about 8% of them present only once. A further study also used this sample, focusing on yellow fever vaccine responses in identical twins.

Sequenced sample: CD8+ T cells sorted from blood. The receptors were gathered from a woman under 30 in good health.

This clonotype showed up just a few times. The rearrangement joins TRBV30 to TRBJ1-1; D is unclear. Germline V gene data show CDR1 as GTSNPN and CDR2 as SVGIG (reference sequence). V lost 0 bases and J lost 5, with 13 bases in between. The CDR3 totals 14 residues. Here the CDR3 DNA reads TGTGCCTGGAGTGTACCGGGAATGGGGACTGAAGCTTTCTTT. It translates to CAWSVPGMGTEAFF.

The DNA for the CDR3 is TGTGCCATCAGATCCACAGGGAGCTCCTACAATGAGCAGTTCTTC. Translated, it gives CAIRSTGSSYNEQFF. The gene calls are TRBV10-3 and TRBJ2-1; perhaps TRBD1 as D (6 bases). CDR1 and CDR2 (germline): ENHRY, SYGVKD. The CDR3 spans 15 residues. Trimming removed 6 bases from V and 0 bases from J, with 12 bases in between.

This clonotype was detected only a few times. CDR3 region: CASSFGTSGSSTDTQYF. In DNA form, the CDR3 reads TGTGCCAGCAGCTTCGGGACTAGCGGCTCTAGCACAGATACGCAGTATTTT. The chain couples TRBV7-6 to TRBJ2-3; 11 positions match TRBD2. Germline lookup yields CDR1 SGHVS and CDR2 FNYEAQ. The junction had 5 bases not matched to a gene; V was cut back by 3 bases and J by 0 bases. This CDR3 is 17 amino acids long.

The chain uses TRBV11-2 and TRBJ2-7; tentative D call: TRBD2 (6 bases). The CDR3 consists of 16 residues. Germline CDR1 and CDR2: SGHAT and FQNNGV. V was pared by 2 bases and J by 1 base, with 15 bases between. The chain's CDR3 is CASSLNTDRGSYEQYF. As DNA, the CDR3 is TGTGCCAGCAGCTTAAATACGGATCGGGGGTCCTACGAGCAGTACTTC.

This clonotype was seen many times. This chain links TRBV12-3 or TRBV12-4 with TRBJ1-4; D unresolved. V dropped 1 base and J dropped 12 bases, with 6 bases sitting between them. The CDR3 runs 11 residues. The CDR3: CASSLGEELFF. Written as DNA, the CDR3 is TGTGCCAGCAGTTTAGGGGAAGAACTGTTTTTT.

J is TRBJ2-2 and V is TRBV7-9; D may be TRBD1 (5 bases). The CDR3 is made up of 15 amino acids. Germline values: CDR1 SEHNR, CDR2 FQNEAQ (reference sequence). The V end lost 4 bases, the J end lost 1 base, and 10 bases lay between the germline ends. The CDR3 DNA sequence: TGTGCCAGCAGCTACCTACAGGAGAACACCGGGGAGCTGTTTTTT. This sequence encodes CASSYLQENTGELFF. The whole variable domain, filled in from reference TRBV7-9 and TRBJ2-2, reads DTGVSQNPRHKITKRGQNVTFRCDPISEHNRLYWYRQTLGQGPEFLTYFQNEAQLEKSRLLSDRFSAERPKGSFSTLEIQRTEQGDSAMYLCASSYLQENTGELFFGEGSRLTVL.

This clonotype was picked up a small number of times. This chain uses TRBV29-1 with TRBJ1-2; 8 positions agree with TRBD1. The ends lost 0 bases at V and 4 bases at J; junction bases unmatched: 4. In germline, CDR1 is SQVTM, CDR2 ANQGSEA. This CDR3 contains 14 residues. The CDR3 nucleotides read TGCAGCGTTGAAGACAGGACAGGGATCTATGGCTACACCTTC. This sequence encodes CSVEDRTGIYGYTF.

This clonotype was found many times. The chain uses TRBV12-3 or TRBV12-4 and TRBJ2-7; 9 bases match TRBD1. There are 14 residues in the CDR3. V gave up 6 bases and J gave up 4 bases; unmatched junction bases: 7. The CDR3 bases are TGTGCCAGCAGCCACAGGGGGCTGGGGTACGAGCAGTACTTC. It yields the protein CASSHRGLGYEQYF.

This chain uses TRBV25-1 with TRBJ2-2, with a weak D call TRBD2 (5 bases). The V gene's germline CDR1 is MGHDK and CDR2 SYGVNS. CDR3 length equals 14 residues. Trimming pared 3 bases from V and 5 bases from J, leaving 10 bases between. CDR3 protein: CASSDLLGTGELFF. CDR3 DNA sequence: TGTGCCAGCAGTGACCTACTAGGAACCGGGGAGCTGTTTTTT.

This chain uses TRBV30 with TRBJ2-1; TRBD2 aligns across 13 bases. The CDR3 runs to 13 residues. Germline trimming cut 7 bases from V and 6 bases from J; bases unmatched to any gene: 3. Germline CDR1 is GTSNPN and CDR2 is SVGIG (reference sequence). CDR3 region: CASTSGGANEQFF. The CDR3 nucleotides read TGTGCCTCCACTAGCGGGGGGGCCAATGAGCAGTTCTTC.

There are a few counts of this clonotype. In nucleotides, the CDR3 is TGTGCCAGCAGCTACGGGGGGCCGACCTACGAGCAGTACTTC. As protein: CASSYGGPTYEQYF. V gene TRBV7-2 combines with J gene TRBJ2-7; tentatively, D is TRBD2 (7 bases). Germline V gives CDR1 SGHTA, CDR2 FQGNSA. Between the trimmed V and J ends, which lost 4 bases and 2 bases, there was a span of 12 bases. CDR3 length: 14 residues.

The gene calls are TRBV20-1 and TRBJ2-3; D uncertain. Germline CDR1 and CDR2: DFQATT and SNEGSKA (reference sequence). The CDR3 consists of 14 residues. V gave up 3 bases and J gave up 1 base, with 11 bases separating them. The CDR3, as DNA: TGCAGTGCTAGGCCCCTCTTACGCACAGATACGCAGTATTTT. It specifies CSARPLLRTDTQYF.

This clonotype was counted many times. The rearrangement links TRBV29-1 to TRBJ2-1; 12 bases are shared with TRBD2. The CDR3 loop spans 17 amino acids. The V segment lost 3 bases and the J segment 8 bases; nucleotides outside the gene matches: 14. From germline, CDR1 is SQVTM and CDR2 ANQGSEA. The CDR3 DNA is TGCAGCGTTGAGGGTCTAGCGGGAGGGCTGGTTTTGGATGAGCAGTTCTTC. Its translation: CSVEGLAGGLVLDEQFF.

This clonotype was observed many times. This chain joins TRBV28 and TRBJ2-1, with 13 bases identical to TRBD2. The CDR3 has 17 residues. Germline CDR1 MDHEN, CDR2 SYDVKM. Losses at the gene ends were 10 bases for V and 2 bases for J; bases not matched to a gene: 11. Written as DNA, the CDR3 is TGTGCCATCCACCACGGGACTAGCGGGGACCCCTACAATGAGCAGTTCTTC. It encodes CAIHHGTSGDPYNEQFF.

This clonotype was counted only a few times. The chain recombines TRBV6-5 with TRBJ2-1; 9 bases are shared with TRBD2. With V trimmed by 0 bases and J by 7 bases, 10 bases remained unmatched. The germline V gene encodes CDR1 MNHEY and CDR2 SVGAGI. This CDR3 has 17 amino acids. DNA for the CDR3: TGTGCCAGCAGTTACTCGCTTGGCGGGAGGGCCGATAATGAGCAGTTCTTC. It codes for CASSYSLGGRADNEQFF.

The chain links TRBV12-3 or TRBV12-4 to TRBJ1-1; possible D gene TRBD1, 5 bases. The CDR3 totals 13 residues. Trimming removed 3 bases from V and 10 bases from J, with 15 bases in between. The DNA of the CDR3 is TGTGCCAGCAGTTTTCTTGTAAGGGACGGAGCTTTCTTT. Residues: CASSFLVRDGAFF.

This clonotype was detected ten times or more. The rearrangement links TRBV6-5 to TRBJ2-1, with 16 bases identical to TRBD2. CDR1 is MNHEY, CDR2 SVGAGI, per germline. The CDR3 is 19 residues long. J lost 0 bases, V lost 4 bases, and 6 bases had no gene match. CDR3 nucleotide sequence: TGTGCCAGCAGTTCAACGGGACTAGCGGGAGGGAGCTCCTACAATGAGCAGTTCTTC. Amino acids: CASSSTGLAGGSSYNEQFF.

The rearrangement joins TRBV13 to TRBJ2-4; 8 nucleotides match TRBD2. Germline CDR1 is PRHDT and CDR2 is FYEKMQ (reference sequence). V lost 5 bases and J lost 0; bases outside the gene matches: 12. This CDR3 spans 18 amino acids. CDR3 in amino acids: CASSGGLVDGLAKNIQYF. In DNA, the CDR3 is TGTGCCAGCAGCGGGGGACTAGTGGACGGTCTAGCCAAAAACATTCAGTACTTC.

This rearrangement joins TRBV11-1 to TRBJ2-3; D is ambiguous. Germline V CDR1 and CDR2: SGHAT, FQDESV (reference sequence). This CDR3 comprises 16 residues. The germline V and J ends were trimmed by 0 bases and 0 bases, with 10 bases remaining between them. The CDR3 reads CASSLAPGPSTDTQYF. In DNA, the CDR3 is TGTGCCAGCAGCTTAGCGCCGGGCCCCAGCACAGATACGCAGTATTTT. The full variable domain, its missing parts supplied by reference TRBV11-1 and TRBJ2-3, is EAEVAQSPRYKITEKSQAVAFWCDPISGHATLYWYRQILGQGPELLVQFQDESVVDDSQLPKDRFSAERLKGVDSTLKIQPAELGDSAMYLCASSLAPGPSTDTQYFGPGTRLTVL.

This clonotype occurred a few times. The rearrangement links TRBV10-3 to TRBJ1-5; no clear D. The ends were cut back, 2 bases at V and 3 bases at J, with 8 bases in the middle. Germline V gene data show CDR1 as ENHRY and CDR2 as SYGVKD. The length of the CDR3 is 14 residues. The CDR3 spells CAISEVAVNQPQHF. The DNA for the CDR3 is TGTGCCATCAGTGAGGTCGCAGTCAATCAGCCCCAGCATTTT.

Only a few counts were recorded for this clonotype. This rearrangement joins TRBV27 to TRBJ2-7; tentatively, D is TRBD2 (5 bases). The V end was cut by 5 bases, the J end by 4 bases, with 18 bases between. Germline values: CDR1 MNHEY, CDR2 SMNVEV (reference sequence). The CDR3 spans 15 residues. This CDR3 reads CASSPVIGLRYEQYF. In nucleotides, the CDR3 is TGTGCCAGCAGTCCGGTTATCGGACTTCGATACGAGCAGTACTTC.

This clonotype appeared a few times. The rearrangement joins TRBV6-1 to TRBJ2-1; tentatively, D is TRBD2 (6 bases). Germline V gives CDR1 MNHNS, CDR2 SASEGT. The CDR3 length is 15 residues. The ends were cut back, 5 bases at V and 1 base at J, with 12 bases in the middle. CDR3: CASSMSSGSYNEQFF. The CDR3 bases are TGTGCCAGCAGTATGAGTAGCGGATCCTACAATGAGCAGTTCTTC.

V gene TRBV20-1 combines with J gene TRBJ2-2; 14 nucleotides line up with TRBD2. The trim removed 5 bases at V and 3 bases at J, leaving 8 bases unmatched. Germline-derived CDR1 and CDR2 are DFQATT and SNEGSKA (reference sequence). CDR3 length: 17 amino acids. This chain's CDR3 is CSAEDGTSGGDTGELFF. DNA of the CDR3: TGCAGTGCTGAAGACGGGACTAGCGGGGGAGACACCGGGGAGCTGTTTTTT.

The rearrangement joins TRBV20-1 to TRBJ2-7; D is perhaps TRBD1 (6 bases). The ends were cut back, 5 bases at V and 1 base at J, with 12 bases in the middle. Germline values: CDR1 DFQATT, CDR2 SNEGSKA (reference sequence). The CDR3 contains 13 residues. Here the CDR3 DNA reads TGCAGTGCTGAAGGGGACATTTCCTACGAGCAGTACTTC. Its translation is CSAEGDISYEQYF.

The chain recombines TRBV4-1 with TRBJ1-1, with D hard to call. V was pared by 0 bases and J by 4 bases, with 12 bases between. Germline CDR1 is MGHRA and CDR2 is YSYEKL. CDR3 length: 15 residues. CDR3 sequence: CASSQEEGFGTEAFF. CDR3 in DNA: TGCGCCAGCAGCCAAGAAGAGGGTTTTGGCACTGAAGCTTTCTTT.

At least ten counts were recorded for this clonotype. One end of the junction does not line up with germline, which may come from a read error. The chain combines TRBV7-9 with TRBJ1-2; possibly TRBD1 for D (6 bases). Per germline, CDR1 SEHNR and CDR2 FQNEAQ (reference sequence). The CDR3 runs 14 residues. The CDR3, as DNA: TGTGCCAGCAGCTCAGGGGTTCCTAATTATGGCTACACCTTC. Its translation is CASSSGVPNYGYTF.

This clonotype was detected ten times or more. The chain joins TRBV2 to TRBJ2-6, with 12 bases identical to TRBD1. Trimming took 4 bases from V and 2 from J; bases not matched to a gene: 3. CDR3 length: 17 residues. The germline gives CDR1 SNHLY, CDR2 FYNNEI. The CDR3 bases are TGTGCCAGCAGTGGCCGGGACAGGGGGCCTGGGGCCAACGTCCTGACTTTC. Encoded protein: CASSGRDRGPGANVLTF.